These 20 T cell receptor beta chains were sequenced from one sample in a study of OX40 agonist ivuxolimab in advanced cancers. The assay was immunoSEQ multiplex PCR, and TCRdb's table has in-frame clones only and misses some. The table has 51,000 or so clones, roughly nine tenths seen once; the top ten hold more than 13%. This specimen was CD4+ or CD8+ T cells sorted from blood, taken in a trial of the OX40 agonist ivuxolimab. These receptor sequences come from an adult with an advanced solid tumor such as melanoma, head and neck, liver or kidney cancer.

This chain connects TRBV30 to TRBJ1-2; 11 bases align to TRBD1. The CDR3 extends over 14 amino acids. V trimming: 4 bases; J trimming: 3 bases; junction bases outside the gene matches: 4. Germline V lookup: CDR1 GTSNPN, CDR2 SVGIG (reference sequence). CDR3 amino acids: CAWTSDRGHYGYTF. For the CDR3, the DNA is TGTGCCTGGACCTCGGACAGGGGGCACTATGGCTACACCTTC.

CDR3 region: CASSLDRGYSYEQYF. The CDR3 nucleotides are TGTGCCAGCAGCTTGGATCGGGGTTACTCCTACGAGCAGTACTTC. The chain employs TRBV7-8 and TRBJ2-7, with a possible D match to TRBD2 (5 bases). The CDR3 totals 15 residues. Per the germline V gene, CDR1 is SGHVS and CDR2 is FQNEAQ. Trimming removed 3 bases at V and 0 bases at J, with 12 bases between. Full variable domain (missing parts from reference TRBV7-8 and TRBJ2-7): GAGVSQSPRYKVAKRGQDVALRCDPISGHVSLFWYQQALGQGPEFLTYFQNEAQLDKSGLPSDRFFAERPEGSVSTLKIQRTQQEDSAVYLCASSLDRGYSYEQYFGPGTRLTVT.

V and J are TRBV6-1 and TRBJ2-3; TRBD2 agrees at 9 bases. The CDR3 contains 16 residues. V shed 0 bases, J shed 2 bases, and the junction held 3 bases outside the gene matches. Looked up from germline, CDR1 is MNHNS and CDR2 is SASEGT. CDR3: CASSEARGGATDTQYF. The CDR3 DNA follows: TGTGCCAGCAGTGAAGCGCGCGGGGGGGCCACAGATACGCAGTATTTT.

The CDR3 spells CATSRRLAGGYSYEQYF. The CDR3 nucleotides are TGTGCCACCAGCAGACGACTAGCGGGGGGCTATTCCTACGAGCAGTACTTC. The V gene is TRBV15, the J gene TRBJ2-7, with 13 bases matching TRBD2. The junction had 5 bases not matched to a gene; V was cut back by 2 bases and J by 1 base. CDR1 and CDR2 (germline): LNHNV, YYDKDF (reference sequence). The CDR3 sequence is 17 residues long.

The CDR3 reads CASSLGAGFVTEAFF. The CDR3 nucleotides are TGTGCCAGCAGCTTAGGGGCGGGTTTCGTGACTGAAGCTTTCTTT. The chain carries TRBV13 and TRBJ1-1; D gene ambiguous. Trimming pared 0 bases from V and 5 bases from J, leaving 13 bases between. The CDR3 is 15 residues long. The germline V gene encodes CDR1 PRHDT and CDR2 FYEKMQ (reference sequence).

This sequence joins TRBV11-1 and TRBJ2-7, with a tentative D call TRBD2 (5 bases). CDR3 length: 16 residues. The ends were cut back, 0 bases at V and 3 bases at J, with 15 bases in the middle. Germline-derived CDR1 and CDR2 are SGHAT and FQDESV (reference sequence). The CDR3 nucleotides read TGTGCCAGCAGCTTAGCCCCCGGGGAAACACGCTACGAGCAGTACTTC. Protein sequence: CASSLAPGETRYEQYF.

This chain joins TRBV11-2 and TRBJ1-4, with D possibly being TRBD1 (6 bases). Trimming removed 5 bases at V and 4 bases at J, with 20 bases between. The CDR3 contains 17 residues. Per germline, CDR1 SGHAT and CDR2 FQNNGV. As DNA, the CDR3 is TGTGCCAGCAGCCCTCATTGGGGGGGCCTCGTTAATGAAAAACTGTTTTTT. Encoded protein: CASSPHWGGLVNEKLFF.

The V call is TRBV29-1, the J call TRBJ2-5; 11 bases match TRBD2. The V segment lost 7 bases and the J segment 4 bases; nucleotides outside the gene matches: 11. Germline V gene data show CDR1 as SQVTM and CDR2 as ANQGSEA. The CDR3 loop spans 15 amino acids. The DNA of the CDR3 is TGCAGCGGTCAGTCGCTAGCGGGGGGTCGAGAGACCCAGTACTTC. Translating gives CSGQSLAGGRETQYF.

The CDR3 DNA follows: TGTGCCAGCAGCCTTTTGGCAGGGTCGGACAATGAGCAGTTCTTC. It codes for CASSLLAGSDNEQFF. J is TRBJ2-1 and V is TRBV14, with D maybe TRBD1 (5 bases). The CDR3 length is 15 residues. Between the trimmed V and J ends, which lost 4 bases and 5 bases, there was a span of 15 bases. Germline values: CDR1 SGHDN, CDR2 FVKESK.

The rearrangement links TRBV7-9 to TRBJ1-2; D not certain. Germline assignment: CDR1 SEHNR and CDR2 FQNEAQ (reference sequence). The CDR3 runs to 12 residues. Trimming removed 5 bases at V and 6 bases at J, with 10 bases between. This CDR3 reads CASSTWEDGYTF. The CDR3 DNA reads as TGTGCCAGCAGCACCTGGGAGGATGGCTACACCTTC.

This clone has only a few counts. The V gene is TRBV27, the J gene TRBJ2-3, with unresolved D. The ends were cut back, 3 bases at V and 6 bases at J, with 10 bases in the middle. The CDR3 has 13 amino acids. The germline gives CDR1 MNHEY, CDR2 SMNVEV (reference sequence). The CDR3 here is CASSFVVWDTQYF. The CDR3 DNA sequence: TGTGCCAGCAGTTTCGTCGTCTGGGATACGCAGTATTTT.

The chain couples TRBV5-6 to TRBJ2-1; D gene ambiguous. The CDR3 totals 11 residues. Looked up from germline, CDR1 is SGHDT and CDR2 is YYEEEE. Trimming cost V 0 bases and J 9 bases, with 4 bases left between them. This chain's CDR3 is CASSLAGEQFF. The DNA of the CDR3 is TGTGCCAGCAGCTTGGCCGGTGAGCAGTTCTTC.

The rearrangement joins TRBV5-4 to TRBJ1-6, with 10 positions matching TRBD1. The V gene's germline CDR1 is SGHNT and CDR2 YYREEE (reference sequence). V lost 0 bases, J lost 2 bases, and 8 bases stayed unmatched. The length of the CDR3 is 19 residues. The CDR3 sequence is CASSLDGTGVGTYNSPLHF. The DNA for the CDR3 is TGTGCCAGCAGCTTGGACGGGACAGGGGTAGGAACCTATAATTCACCCCTCCACTTT.

V and J are TRBV27 and TRBJ1-1; D perhaps matches TRBD1 (6 bases). V shed 3 bases and J shed 4 bases, with 12 bases lying between them. The germline V gene encodes CDR1 MNHEY and CDR2 SMNVEV (reference sequence). The CDR3 loop spans 14 amino acids. The CDR3 nucleotides read TGTGCCAGCAGTTTTTCACAGGGTGGCACTGAAGCTTTCTTT. Residues: CASSFSQGGTEAFF.

The CDR3 coding sequence is TGTGCCAGCAGCTTACCGTCGGGGGGCCAAGAGACCCAGTACTTC. Residues: CASSLPSGGQETQYF. The V call is TRBV7-9, the J call TRBJ2-5, with 7 nucleotides matching TRBD2. The CDR3 loop spans 15 amino acids. Germline loops: CDR1 SEHNR, CDR2 FQNEAQ (reference sequence). J lost 1 base, V lost 2 bases, and 4 bases had no gene match.

As to this clone: The junction departs from germline at one end; a sequencing error may be responsible. The identical CDR3 is also encoded by other nucleotide sequences in the sample. The chain carries TRBV4-2 and TRBJ2-7; either TRBD1 or TRBD2 may supply D (5 bases each). This CDR3 region has 15 residues. Germline V lookup: CDR1 LGHNA, CDR2 YNFKEQ. For the CDR3, the DNA is TGTGCCAGCAGCCAAGTCCCACAGGACTCCTACGAGCAGTACTTT. It encodes CASSQVPQDSYEQYF.

V usage is TRBV6-5 and J usage is TRBJ1-2, with D unresolved. CDR1 is MNHEY and CDR2 is SVGAGI in the germline V gene. V dropped 2 bases and J dropped 5 bases, with 9 bases sitting between them. CDR3 size: 13 residues. CDR3 sequence reads: CASSYGHGYGYTF. The CDR3 DNA follows: TGTGCCAGCAGTTACGGTCACGGATATGGCTACACCTTC.

The V and J genes are TRBV5-6 and TRBJ2-5; no definite D call. CDR1 is SGHDT, CDR2 YYEEEE, per germline. V was cut by 0 bases and J by 2 bases, with 8 bases left in between. This CDR3 spans 14 amino acids. The chain's CDR3 is CASSLGQAQETQYF. CDR3 nucleotides: TGTGCCAGCAGCTTGGGGCAGGCACAAGAGACCCAGTACTTC.

This chain uses TRBV4-3 with TRBJ1-1, with TRBD1 as a possible D gene (5 bases). Germline V gene sequence: CDR1 LGHNA, CDR2 YSLEER. The V and J ends lost 0 bases and 3 bases respectively, with 17 bases between them. The CDR3 contains 17 residues. CDR3 protein: CASSQDEPGLHYTEAFF. The CDR3 nucleotides are TGCGCCAGCAGCCAAGATGAACCGGGACTTCATTACACTGAAGCTTTCTTT.

V and J are TRBV4-1 and TRBJ1-1, with a tentative D call TRBD1 (5 bases). Germline assignment: CDR1 MGHRA and CDR2 YSYEKL. The CDR3 consists of 11 residues. Trimming left V 2 bases short and J 7 bases short, with 5 bases between. CDR3 DNA sequence: TGCGCCAGCAGCCAACAGGGTGAAGCTTTCTTT. Its protein product is CASSQQGEAFF.